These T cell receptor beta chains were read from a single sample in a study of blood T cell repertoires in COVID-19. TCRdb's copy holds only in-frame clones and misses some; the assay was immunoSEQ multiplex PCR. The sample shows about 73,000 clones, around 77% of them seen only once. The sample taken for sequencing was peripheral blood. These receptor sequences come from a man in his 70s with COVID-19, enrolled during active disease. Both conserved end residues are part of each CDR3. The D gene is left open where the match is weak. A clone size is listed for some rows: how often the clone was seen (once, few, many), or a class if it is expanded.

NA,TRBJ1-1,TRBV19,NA,CASSMGQVNTEAFF,TGTGCCAGTAGTATGGGTCAGGTGAACACTGAAGCTTTCTTT
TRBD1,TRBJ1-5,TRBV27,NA,CASSSRDRGGSNQPQHF,TGTGCCAGCAGTTCCCGGGACAGGGGAGGTAGCAATCAGCCCCAGCATTTT
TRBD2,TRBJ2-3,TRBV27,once,CASSFGGREDTQYF,TGTGCCAGCAGTTTTGGGGGGAGGGAAGATACGCAGTATTTT
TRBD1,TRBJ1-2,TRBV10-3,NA,CAIRETGTYGYTF,TGTGCCATCAGAGAGACAGGGACCTATGGCTACACCTTC
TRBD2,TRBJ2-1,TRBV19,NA,CATASGNNEQFF,TGTGCCACCGCTAGCGGGAACAATGAGCAGTTCTTC
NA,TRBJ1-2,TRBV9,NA,CASSVAANYGYTF,TGTGCCAGCAGCGTAGCAGCTAACTATGGCTACACCTTC
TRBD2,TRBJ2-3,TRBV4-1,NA,CASSVGYSSGTSVRDTQYF,TGCGCCAGCAGCGTGGGGTATAGCTCCGGGACTAGCGTTCGTGATACGCAGTATTTT
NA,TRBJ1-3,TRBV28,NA,CASSLGQTGNTIYF,TGTGCCAGCAGTCTAGGACAGACTGGAAACACCATATATTTT
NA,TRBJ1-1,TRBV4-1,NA,CASSPGWGGTEAFF,TGCGCCAGCAGCCCTGGCTGGGGGGGCACTGAAGCTTTCTTT
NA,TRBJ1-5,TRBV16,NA,CASSQSRGQPQHF,TGTGCCAGCAGCCAATCGAGAGGTCAGCCCCAGCATTTT
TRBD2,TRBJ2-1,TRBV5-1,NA,CASSGAASGRVPSYNEQFF,TGCGCCAGCAGCGGGGCGGCTAGCGGGAGGGTCCCGTCCTACAATGAGCAGTTCTTC
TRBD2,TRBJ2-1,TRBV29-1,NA,CSVAILAGAPSSYNEQFF,TGCAGCGTTGCGATTCTAGCGGGAGCTCCGAGCTCCTACAATGAGCAGTTCTTC
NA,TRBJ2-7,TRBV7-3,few,CASSLKGSGYSYEQYF,TGTGCCAGCAGCTTAAAAGGTAGCGGATACTCCTACGAGCAGTACTTC
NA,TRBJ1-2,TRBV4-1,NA,CASSLPGYGYTF,TGCGCCAGCAGCCTCCCGGGCTATGGCTACACCTTC
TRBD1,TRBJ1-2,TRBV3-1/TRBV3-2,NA,CASSQDLRQGAGGYTF,TGTGCCAGCAGCCAAGATCTGAGACAGGGGGCCGGTGGCTACACCTTC
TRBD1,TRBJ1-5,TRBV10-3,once,CAISETGTGDSNQPQHF,TGTGCCATCAGTGAGACCGGGACAGGGGATAGCAATCAGCCCCAGCATTTT
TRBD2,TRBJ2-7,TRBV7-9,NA,CASSHHRLAVRGEQYF,TGTGCCAGCAGCCACCACCGACTAGCGGTCCGGGGCGAGCAGTACTTC
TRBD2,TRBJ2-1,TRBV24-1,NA,CATSQLAALYNEQFF,TGTGCCACCAGCCAACTAGCGGCACTCTACAATGAGCAGTTCTTC
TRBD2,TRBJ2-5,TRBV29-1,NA,CSVITGTSGKETQYF,TGCAGCGTTATTACCGGGACTAGCGGGAAAGAGACCCAGTACTTC
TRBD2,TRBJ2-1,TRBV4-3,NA,CASSRQLAGGRWEQFF,TGCGCCAGCAGCCGCCAACTAGCGGGGGGAAGGTGGGAGCAGTTCTTC
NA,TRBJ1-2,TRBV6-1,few,CASTDMGGPLRNGYTF,TGTGCCAGCACTGATATGGGGGGTCCCCTACGTAATGGCTACACCTTC
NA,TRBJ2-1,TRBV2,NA,CASSPRLLYNEQFF,TGTGCCAGCAGCCCCCGACTGCTATACAATGAGCAGTTCTTC
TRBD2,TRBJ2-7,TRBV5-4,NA,CASSRDGLAGASQYF,TGTGCCAGCAGCCGCGACGGACTAGCGGGAGCAAGTCAGTACTTC
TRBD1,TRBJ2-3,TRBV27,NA,CASSLLGQGVDTQYF,TGTGCCAGCAGTTTACTCGGACAGGGTGTAGATACGCAGTATTTT
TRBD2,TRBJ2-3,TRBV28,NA,CASSAPRGGSTDTQYF,TGTGCCAGCAGCGCCCCCCGGGGGGGAAGCACAGATACGCAGTATTTT
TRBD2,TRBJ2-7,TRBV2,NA,CASTRLAAHSYEQYF,TGTGCCAGCACCAGACTAGCGGCCCATTCCTACGAGCAGTACTTC
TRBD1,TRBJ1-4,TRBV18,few,CASSSPGQQNEKLFF,TGTGCCAGCTCATCTCCGGGACAGCAGAATGAAAAACTGTTTTTT
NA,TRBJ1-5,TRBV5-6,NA,CASSLQGRNQPQHF,TGTGCCAGCAGCCTCCAGGGAAGGAATCAGCCCCAGCATTTT
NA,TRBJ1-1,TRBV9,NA,CASSVGPGGNTEAFF,TGTGCCAGCAGCGTAGGGCCCGGAGGTAACACTGAAGCTTTCTTT
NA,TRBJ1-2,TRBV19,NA,CASSTNRGQGGYTF,TGTGCCAGTAGTACCAACCGGGGCCAGGGGGGCTACACCTTC
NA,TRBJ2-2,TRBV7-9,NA,CASSLSFMRTGELFF,TGTGCCAGCAGCTTATCGTTCATGAGGACCGGGGAGCTGTTTTTT
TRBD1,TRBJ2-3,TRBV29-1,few,CSVGGQGVRTDTQYF,TGCAGCGTTGGGGGACAGGGAGTACGCACAGATACGCAGTATTTT
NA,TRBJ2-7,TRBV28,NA,CASSGRGSSYEQYF,TGTGCCAGCAGTGGCCGGGGGAGCTCCTACGAGCAGTACTTC
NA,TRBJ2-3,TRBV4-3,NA,CASSPLRTDTQYF,TGCGCCAGCAGCCCATTACGGACAGATACGCAGTATTTT
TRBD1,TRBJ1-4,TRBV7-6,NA,CASSSWTGGDEKLFF,TGTGCCAGCAGCTCCTGGACAGGGGGCGATGAAAAACTGTTTTTT
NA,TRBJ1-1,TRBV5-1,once,CASRTANTEAFF,TGCGCCAGCAGGACAGCGAACACTGAAGCTTTCTTT
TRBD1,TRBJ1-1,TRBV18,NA,CASSLRQGAPGTEAFF,TGTGCCAGCTCCCTGAGACAGGGGGCGCCGGGCACTGAAGCTTTCTTT
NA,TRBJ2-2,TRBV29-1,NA,CSVGTADPNTGELFF,TGCAGCGTTGGGACAGCTGACCCGAACACCGGGGAGCTGTTTTTT
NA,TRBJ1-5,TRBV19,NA,CASSIFGRGSNQPQHF,TGTGCCAGTAGTATATTCGGGCGGGGTAGCAATCAGCCCCAGCATTTT
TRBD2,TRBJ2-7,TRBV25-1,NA,CASSIAGYYEQYF,TGTGCCAGCAGTATAGCGGGGTACTACGAGCAGTACTTC
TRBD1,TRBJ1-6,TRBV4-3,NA,CASSQDLGGQGVNSPLHF,TGCGCCAGCAGCCAAGATCTGGGCGGACAGGGGGTTAATTCACCCCTCCACTTT
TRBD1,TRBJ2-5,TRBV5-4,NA,CASSLGRRDREETQYF,TGTGCCAGCAGTTTGGGGAGGCGGGACAGGGAAGAGACCCAGTACTTC
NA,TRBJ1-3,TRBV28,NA,CASSLRWGPSGNTIYF,TGTGCCAGCAGTTTAAGGTGGGGCCCCTCTGGAAACACCATATATTTT
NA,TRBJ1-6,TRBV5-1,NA,CASSLDADRNSPLHF,TGCGCCAGCAGCTTGGATGCTGACAGAAATTCACCCCTCCACTTT